This TCR beta chain was recorded in a study of cytomegalovirus exposure and HLA in healthy donors. Both 60 Vbeta primers and 13 Jbeta primers went into the PCR. Measured with immunoSEQ multiplex PCR; TCRdb has only the in-frame clones, and not every one. This sample has approximately 140,000 clones, with more than 65% found just once. The study's findings and limits: A previous analysis found most TCR beta V segments productive roughly 90% or roughly 30% of the time.

Regarding this clone: As yet, its antigen is unknown.

This CDR3 is built from 17 residues. CDR1 is SGHNT, CDR2 YENEEA, per germline. The V segment lost 1 base and the J segment 4 bases; nucleotides outside the gene matches: 9. The V and J genes are TRBV11-3 and TRBJ2-2; TRBD1 matches 7 bases. Sequences were obtained from PBMCs. This TCR was recovered from a man between 50 and 59 years old in good health and CMV-seropositive. The DNA of the CDR3 is TGTGCCAGCAGCTTAGGGGGAGACAGGGCCGCCACCGGGGAGCTGTTTTTT. Its protein is CASSLGGDRAATGELFF.